The table lists the clone carrying this T cell receptor (beta chain) with a count of one. What it recognizes is unknown. This sample stems from a study of radiotherapy plus CTLA-4 blockade in lung cancer. Study-level findings and limits: Subsequent to radiotherapy plus ipilimumab, tumor-derived TCR clones underwent expansion in blood.

Trimming shortened V by 6 bases and J by 4 bases, and 18 bases separated the two germline ends. The CDR3 extends over 15 amino acids. Germline CDR1 is LNHDA and CDR2 is SQIVND (reference sequence). Clones were sequenced by immunoSEQ multiplex PCR, and TCRdb holds only the in-frame ones, with some missing. The data show about 97,000 clones, under 85% seen once. This receptor was taken from a human donor with non-small cell lung cancer who had a partial response to radiotherapy plus ipilimumab. Some clones in this sample may be carry-over from other donors' samples. This specimen was peripheral blood, taken from a patient treated with radiotherapy plus ipilimumab. The chain employs TRBV19 and TRBJ1-2, with D possibly being TRBD1 (5 bases). As DNA, the CDR3 is TGTGCCAGTAGCGCCCAGTTGGTAGGGGCCTATGGCTACACCTTC. Its translation: CASSAQLVGAYGYTF.